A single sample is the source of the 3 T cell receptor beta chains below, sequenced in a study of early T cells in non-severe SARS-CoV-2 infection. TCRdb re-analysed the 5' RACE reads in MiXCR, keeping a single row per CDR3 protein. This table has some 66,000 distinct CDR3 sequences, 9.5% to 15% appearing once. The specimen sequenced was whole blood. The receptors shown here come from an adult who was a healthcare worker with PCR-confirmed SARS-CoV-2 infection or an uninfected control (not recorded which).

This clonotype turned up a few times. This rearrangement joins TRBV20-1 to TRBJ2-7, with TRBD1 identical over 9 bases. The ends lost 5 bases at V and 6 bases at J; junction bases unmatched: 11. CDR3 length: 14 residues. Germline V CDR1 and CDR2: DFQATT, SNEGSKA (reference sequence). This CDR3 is CSASPGGTGLEQYF. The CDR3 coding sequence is TGCAGTGCTTCCCCAGGGGGGACAGGGCTCGAGCAGTACTTC.

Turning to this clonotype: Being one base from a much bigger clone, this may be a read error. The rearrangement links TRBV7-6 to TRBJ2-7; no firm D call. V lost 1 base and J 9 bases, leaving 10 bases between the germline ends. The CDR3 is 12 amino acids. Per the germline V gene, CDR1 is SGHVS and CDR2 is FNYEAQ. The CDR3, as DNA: TGTGCCAGCAGCTTAGTGGATAGGCCGCAGTACTTC. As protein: CASSLVDRPQYF.

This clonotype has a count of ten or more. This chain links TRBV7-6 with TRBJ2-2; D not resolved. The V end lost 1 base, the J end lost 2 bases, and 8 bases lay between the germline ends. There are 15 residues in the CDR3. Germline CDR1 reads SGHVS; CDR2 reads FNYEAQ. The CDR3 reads CASSLELLNTGELFF. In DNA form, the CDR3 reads TGTGCCAGCAGCTTAGAACTATTAAACACCGGGGAGCTGTTTTTT.